The source of this TCR beta chain is a study of T cell clonality in common variable immunodeficiency. Findings and caveats of the study: What drives increased CVID clonality needs T cell subpopulation sequencing.

The protocol was immunoSEQ multiplex PCR, while the TCRdb copy is restricted to in-frame clones and leaves out a portion. There are some 40,000 clones in the sample, none observed a single time. In this sample, this clone turned up many times. The antigen remains unidentified. The clonotype comes from a person aged 18 to 75 in good health. Source material: peripheral blood mononuclear cells.

CDR3 sequence: CASSLGGQTGELFF. The covered CDR3 bases are TGTGCCAGCAGCTTGGGCGGACAGACCGGGGAG. The chain employs TRBV5-4 and TRBJ2-2; TRBD1 is a possible D gene (6 bases). The read ends 3 residues shy of where the CDR3 ends; the end is completed using the germline J gene. Between the trimmed V and J ends, which lost 0 bases and 5 bases, there was a span of 8 bases. The CDR3 is made up of 14 amino acids. Per the germline V gene, CDR1 is SGHNT and CDR2 is YYREEE (reference sequence).